The 10 T cell receptor beta chains below come from one sample, sequenced in a study of cytomegalovirus exposure and HLA in healthy donors. This PCR relied on a set of 60 Vbeta primers and 13 Jbeta primers. Assay: immunoSEQ multiplex PCR; the TCRdb copy retains only in-frame clones and omits some. The data hold more than 150,000 clones, with 77% observed a single time. Sequencing was done on a sample of PBMCs. Receptors were obtained from a man younger than 30 in good health and CMV-seronegative.

V gene TRBV4-2 combines with J gene TRBJ1-1, with D tentatively TRBD1 (6 bases). In germline, CDR1 is LGHNA, CDR2 YNFKEQ. The V end lost 3 bases, the J end lost 0 bases, and 11 bases lay between the germline ends. The CDR3 has 15 amino acids. CDR3 sequence (DNA): TGTGCCAGCAGCCATGTGGGGACATTGAACACTGAAGCTTTCTTT. Protein product: CASSHVGTLNTEAFF.

The rearrangement uses TRBV9 and TRBJ1-1; 10 positions match TRBD1. Per germline, CDR1 SGDLS and CDR2 YYNGEE. CDR3 size: 12 residues. With 7 bases clipped from V and 5 bases from J, the junction kept 2 bases outside the gene matches. CDR3 bases: TGTGCCAGCGGGGACAGGGGAACTGAAGCTTTCTTT. Translation gives CASGDRGTEAFF.

This chain uses TRBV2 with TRBJ2-5; D perhaps matches TRBD2 (5 bases). The DNA matches TRBJ2-7 better at its end, which makes the J call doubtful. Germline V gives CDR1 SNHLY, CDR2 FYNNEI. The CDR3 has 16 amino acids. The CDR3 loop is CASSARGPLDTYEQYF. The CDR3 region has the DNA TGTGCCAGCAGTGCCAGAGGGCCCCTGGATACCTACGAGCAGTACTTC.

This clone occurred once. The chain links TRBV13 to TRBJ2-7, with TRBD1 as a possible D gene (6 bases). V lost 5 bases and J lost 0, with 14 bases in between. The CDR3 covers 15 residues. Per germline, CDR1 PRHDT and CDR2 FYEKMQ (reference sequence). This chain's CDR3 is CASSQRGLNSYEQYF. CDR3 DNA sequence: TGTGCCAGCAGCCAAAGGGGGTTAAACTCCTACGAGCAGTACTTC.

The chain combines TRBV18 with TRBJ2-7; the match to TRBD2 covers 9 bases. V was clipped by 5 bases and J by 1 base; unmatched bases: 6. Per the germline V gene, CDR1 is KGHSH and CDR2 is LQKENI. The CDR3 is 15 residues long. CDR3 in amino acids: CASSGSSGESYEQYF. The CDR3 nucleotides read TGTGCCAGCTCAGGATCTAGCGGGGAATCCTACGAGCAGTACTTC.

There are a few counts of this clone. The V and J genes are TRBV6-1 and TRBJ1-2; no reliable D call. With 4 bases removed from V and 1 base from J, the gap between germline ends came to 4 bases. CDR1 is MNHNS, CDR2 SASEGT, per germline. The CDR3 extends over 12 amino acids. CDR3 amino acids: CASSAGNYGYTF. DNA of the CDR3: TGTGCCAGCAGTGCCGGTAACTATGGCTACACCTTC.

In this sample, this clone turned up a few times. The V call is TRBV15, the J call TRBJ1-1; weak D call: TRBD1 (5 bases). V was pared by 0 bases and J by 2 bases, with 10 bases between. The CDR3 is 15 residues long. Germline loops: CDR1 LNHNV, CDR2 YYDKDF (reference sequence). The CDR3 DNA follows: TGTGCCACCAGCAGAGATCTCCAGGGTAACACTGAAGCTTTCTTT. It translates to CATSRDLQGNTEAFF.

Details on this clone: The identical CDR3 is also encoded by other nucleotide sequences in the sample. The chain carries TRBV4-3 and TRBJ1-1; 11 bases line up with TRBD1. The germline V gene has CDR1 LGHNA and CDR2 YSLEER. There are 15 residues in the CDR3. The J segment lost 4 bases and the V segment lost 1 base, leaving 2 bases of the junction unmatched. The CDR3 DNA reads as TGCGCCAGCAGCCAAGTAGGACAGGGGGCCACTGAAGCTTTCTTT. This sequence encodes CASSQVGQGATEAFF.

The gene calls are TRBV11-3 and TRBJ2-2; 11 bases map to TRBD2. The ends lost 0 bases at V and 5 bases at J; junction bases unmatched: 14. This CDR3 comprises 20 residues. Germline assignment: CDR1 SGHNT and CDR2 YENEEA. The CDR3 DNA reads as TGTGCCAGCAGCTTAGATCTTCTAGCGGGAGGTTTGAAGTGGACCGGGGAGCTGTTTTTT. Translation gives CASSLDLLAGGLKWTGELFF.

The V call is TRBV10-3, the J call TRBJ1-2, with 7 bases fitting TRBD1. Trimming at V came to 6 bases and at J to 0 bases, leaving 7 bases not matched to a gene. The CDR3 is 15 residues long. Germline V gene lookup returns CDR1 ENHRY and CDR2 SYGVKD. The CDR3 sequence: CAISRQGDSNYGYTF. CDR3 coding DNA: TGTGCCATCAGCAGACAGGGCGACTCTAACTATGGCTACACCTTC.